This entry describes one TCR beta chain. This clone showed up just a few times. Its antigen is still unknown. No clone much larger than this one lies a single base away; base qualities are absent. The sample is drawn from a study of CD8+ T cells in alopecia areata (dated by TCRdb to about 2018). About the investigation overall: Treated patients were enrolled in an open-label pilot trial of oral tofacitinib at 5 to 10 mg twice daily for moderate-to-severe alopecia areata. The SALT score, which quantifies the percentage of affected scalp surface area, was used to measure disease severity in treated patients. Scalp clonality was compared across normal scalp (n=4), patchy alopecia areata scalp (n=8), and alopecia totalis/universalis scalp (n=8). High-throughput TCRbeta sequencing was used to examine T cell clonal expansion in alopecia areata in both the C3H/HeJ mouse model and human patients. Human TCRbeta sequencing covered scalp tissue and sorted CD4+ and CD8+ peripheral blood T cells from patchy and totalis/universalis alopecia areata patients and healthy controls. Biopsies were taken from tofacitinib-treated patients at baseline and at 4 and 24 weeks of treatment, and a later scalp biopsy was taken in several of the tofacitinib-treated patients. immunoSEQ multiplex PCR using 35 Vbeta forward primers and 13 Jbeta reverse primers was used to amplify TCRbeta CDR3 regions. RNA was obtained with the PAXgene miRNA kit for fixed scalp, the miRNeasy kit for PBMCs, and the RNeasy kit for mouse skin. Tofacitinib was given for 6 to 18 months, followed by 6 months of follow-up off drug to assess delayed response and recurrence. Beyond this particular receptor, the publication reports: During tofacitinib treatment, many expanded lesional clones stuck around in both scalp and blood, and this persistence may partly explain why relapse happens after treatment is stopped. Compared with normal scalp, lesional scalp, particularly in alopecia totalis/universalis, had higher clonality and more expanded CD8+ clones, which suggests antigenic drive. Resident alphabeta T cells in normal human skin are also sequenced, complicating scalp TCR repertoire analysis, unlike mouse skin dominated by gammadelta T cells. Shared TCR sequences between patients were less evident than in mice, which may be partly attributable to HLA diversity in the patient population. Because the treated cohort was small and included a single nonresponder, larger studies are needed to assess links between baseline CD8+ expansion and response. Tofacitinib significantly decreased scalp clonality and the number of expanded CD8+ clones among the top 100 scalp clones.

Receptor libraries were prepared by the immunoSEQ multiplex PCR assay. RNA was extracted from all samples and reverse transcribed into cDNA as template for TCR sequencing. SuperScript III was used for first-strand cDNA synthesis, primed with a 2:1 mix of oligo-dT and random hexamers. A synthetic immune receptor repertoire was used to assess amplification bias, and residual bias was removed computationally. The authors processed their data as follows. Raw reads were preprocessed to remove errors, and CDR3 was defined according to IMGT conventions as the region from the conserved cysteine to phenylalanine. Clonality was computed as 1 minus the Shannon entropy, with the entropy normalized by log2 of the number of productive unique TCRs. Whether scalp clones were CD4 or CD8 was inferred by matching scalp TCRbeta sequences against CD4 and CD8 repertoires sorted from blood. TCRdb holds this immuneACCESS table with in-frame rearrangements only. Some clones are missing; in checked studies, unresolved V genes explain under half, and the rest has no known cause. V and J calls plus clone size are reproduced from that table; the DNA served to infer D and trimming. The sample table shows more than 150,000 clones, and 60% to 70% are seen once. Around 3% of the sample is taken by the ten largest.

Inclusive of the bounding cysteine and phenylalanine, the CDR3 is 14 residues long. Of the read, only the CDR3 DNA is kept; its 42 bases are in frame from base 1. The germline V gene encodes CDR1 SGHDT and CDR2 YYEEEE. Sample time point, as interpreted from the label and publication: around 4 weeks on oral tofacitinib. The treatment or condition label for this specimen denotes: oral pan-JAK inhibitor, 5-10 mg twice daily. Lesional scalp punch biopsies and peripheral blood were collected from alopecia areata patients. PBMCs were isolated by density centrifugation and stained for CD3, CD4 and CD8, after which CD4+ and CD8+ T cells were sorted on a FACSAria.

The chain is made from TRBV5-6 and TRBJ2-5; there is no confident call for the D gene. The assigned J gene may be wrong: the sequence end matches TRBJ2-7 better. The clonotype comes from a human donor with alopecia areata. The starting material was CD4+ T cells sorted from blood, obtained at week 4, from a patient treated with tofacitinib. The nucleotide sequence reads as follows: TGTGCCAGCACCCTCCACCGTCCCGGACGCGAGCAGTACTTC. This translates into CASTLHRPGREQYF.